The present TCR beta chain was sequenced within a study of T cells in Graves' hyperthyroidism and ophthalmopathy. Whole-study results and caveats: Most thyroid clonotypes that were expanded above 0.001 also turned up in blood.

Unmatched junction bases numbered 4, after V lost 0 bases and J lost 3 bases. This CDR3 region has 16 residues. Germline V gene data show CDR1 as SGHRS and CDR2 as YFSETQ. Amplified TCR beta CDR3 regions came from RNA transcripts. A set of HTBI primers served as the primers for a first-round RT-PCR of the TCR CDR3. TCRdb processed the multiplex PCR reads anew with MiXCR; each CDR3 protein has one entry. This table has roughly 200,000 distinct CDR3 sequences, around 20% appearing once. This clonotype was seen many times. Its matching antigen is unknown. The rearrangement joins TRBV5-1 to TRBJ2-2; 8 nucleotides align to TRBD1. This sequence originates from a man between 35 and 55 years old with Graves' hyperthyroidism. Source material: blood. The CDR3: CASSLVNRGDTGELFF. DNA of the CDR3: TGCGCCAGCAGCTTGGTGAACAGGGGGGACACCGGGGAGCTGTTTTTT. The whole variable domain, filled in from reference TRBV5-1 and TRBJ2-2, reads KAGVTQTPRYLIKTRGQQVTLSCSPISGHRSVSWYQQTPGQGLQFLFEYFSETQRNKGNFPGRFSGRQFSNSRSEMNVSTLELGDSALYLCASSLVNRGDTGELFFGEGSRLTVL.